This TCR beta chain was observed in a study of T cells after yellow fever vaccination. Study-wide results and limits: Reappearance after the booster was seen for most primary-vaccination clones, at 96% CD4 and 80% to 90% CD8.

One entry per CDR3 protein results from TCRdb running MiXCR on the 5' RACE reads. The table includes 400,000 or so distinct CDR3 sequences, 11% detected once. Unmatched junction bases numbered 12, after V lost 5 bases and J lost 9 bases. The CDR3 runs 15 residues. Germline assignment: CDR1 SGHNT and CDR2 YYREEE (reference sequence). This clonotype was detected only a few times. The antigen is unknown. This clonotype was obtained from a man between 18 and 29 years old who received the YFV17D yellow fever vaccine. The source was PBMCs, collected on the day of the first yellow fever vaccination. The rearrangement uses TRBV5-4 and TRBJ2-1; 9 positions agree with TRBD2. The CDR3 DNA reads TGTGCCAGCAGAGCCCTTGCGGGGGGGCCGGTTGAGCAGTTCTTC. It codes for CASRALAGGPVEQFF.